The 9 T cell receptor beta chains given below trace back to one sample, sequenced in a study of shared clonotypes between healthy human individuals. Assay: immunoSEQ multiplex PCR; the TCRdb copy retains only in-frame clones and omits some. The sample records hundreds of thousands of clones, roughly 70% being singletons. Input material: memory CD4+ T cells sorted from blood. Noted subset: CD45RA-negative fraction. The source of these receptors is a woman aged 25 to 39 in good health.

This clone has a handful of counts. V gene TRBV5-1 combines with J gene TRBJ2-3; the D gene is possibly TRBD2 (6 bases). The CDR3 is made up of 15 amino acids. The ends were cut back, 10 bases at V and 3 bases at J, with 21 bases in the middle. Germline CDR1 and CDR2: SGHRS and YFSETQ. The DNA for the CDR3 is TGCGCCTGTGCCACGGTGGTAGCGGAGACAGATACGCAGTATTTT. Translating gives CACATVVAETDTQYF.

The CDR3, as DNA: TGTGCCAGCTCACCAACTAGCGGGAGACCTGGGGCCAACGTCCTGACTTTC. Translated: CASSPTSGRPGANVLTF. J is TRBJ2-6 and V is TRBV18; 11 positions match TRBD2. The trim removed 2 bases at V and 2 bases at J, leaving 2 bases unmatched. Germline lookup yields CDR1 KGHSH and CDR2 LQKENI. The CDR3 loop spans 17 amino acids.

This rearrangement joins TRBV29-1 to TRBJ2-1; 9 bases agree with TRBD2. The CDR3 covers 13 residues. The ends lost 7 bases at V and 4 bases at J; junction bases unmatched: 5. CDR1 and CDR2 from the germline V gene are SQVTM and ANQGSEA. CDR3 DNA sequence: TGCAGCGGATCTAGCGGGATATACAATGAGCAGTTCTTC. Encoded protein: CSGSSGIYNEQFF.

The V gene is TRBV18, the J gene TRBJ2-2; TRBD2 is a possible D gene (6 bases). The CDR3 runs to 15 residues. V was cut by 2 bases and J by 3 bases, with 10 bases left in between. From germline, CDR1 is KGHSH and CDR2 LQKENI. CDR3 DNA sequence: TGTGCCAGCTCACCAGGAGGGCAGCACACCGGGGAGCTGTTTTTT. Translating gives CASSPGGQHTGELFF.

The rearrangement joins TRBV19 to TRBJ2-6; D is undetermined. The CDR3 has 15 amino acids. Germline assignment: CDR1 LNHDA and CDR2 SQIVND (reference sequence). Trimming took 6 bases from V and 7 from J, leaving 16 bases between them. The CDR3 here is CASRSQSLGANVLTF. As DNA, the CDR3 is TGTGCCAGTAGGTCGCAGAGTCTGGGTGCCAACGTCCTGACTTTC.

The chain couples TRBV11-2 to TRBJ2-7, with 8 bases matching TRBD2. The CDR3 loop spans 14 amino acids. Germline lookup yields CDR1 SGHAT and CDR2 FQNNGV. Trimming took 2 bases from V and 6 from J; bases not matched to a gene: 6. CDR3 loop: CASSLNSGEGEQYF. The CDR3 DNA sequence: TGTGCCAGCAGCTTAAATAGCGGGGAGGGCGAGCAGTACTTC.

The CDR3 coding sequence is TGTGCCAGCTCACCTGGGGACAAGAATTACTATGGCTACACCTTC. Its translation: CASSPGDKNYYGYTF. The chain recombines TRBV18 with TRBJ1-2, with TRBD1 as a possible D gene (6 bases). The CDR3 consists of 15 residues. Trimming took off 3 bases at V and 3 bases at J, with 14 bases between the two ends. The germline V gene has CDR1 KGHSH and CDR2 LQKENI.

The chain is built from TRBV29-1 and TRBJ2-2, with TRBD2 as a possible D gene (5 bases). This CDR3 has 13 amino acids. Germline V gene sequence: CDR1 SQVTM, CDR2 ANQGSEA. With 5 bases removed from V and 3 bases from J, the gap between germline ends came to 10 bases. CDR3 DNA: TGCAGCGTTCAGCGGACCTACACCGGGGAGCTGTTTTTT. It yields the protein CSVQRTYTGELFF.

This clone was recorded only once. This chain uses TRBV7-8 with TRBJ1-5; D uncertain. Trimming pared 3 bases from V and 1 base from J, leaving 10 bases between. CDR1 is SGHVS, CDR2 FQNEAQ, per germline. This CDR3 is built from 15 residues. CDR3: CASSFEGSSNQPQHF. In DNA, the CDR3 is TGTGCCAGCAGCTTTGAGGGTAGCAGCAATCAGCCCCAGCATTTT.